This T cell receptor (beta chain) was profiled in a study of relationships among human T cell subsets. Anti-CD25 beads selected CD4+CD25+ regulatory T cells from positively selected CD4+ cells. CDR1 is SGHRS, CDR2 YFSETQ, per germline. The CDR3 has 15 residues. V was clipped by 0 bases and J by 2 bases, with 9 bases between them. Semiquantitative ARM-PCR amplified T cell receptor alpha and beta CDR3 regions from mRNA. Tagged nested gene-specific primers were used first, then communal superprimers amplified exponentially. TCRdb processed the multiplex PCR reads anew with MiXCR; each CDR3 protein has one entry. The sample shows about 14,000 distinct CDR3 sequences, about 60% of them seen only once.

The rearrangement uses TRBV5-1 and TRBJ1-5; D call uncertain. Sequencing used Tregs sorted from blood. The receptor comes from a man in his forties in good health. The CDR3 DNA reads TGCGCCAGCAGCTTGGAGGATTTTCGCAATCAGCCCCAGCATTTT. Amino acid sequence: CASSLEDFRNQPQHF.